This T cell receptor (beta chain) was obtained from a study of early T cells in non-severe SARS-CoV-2 infection. Study-level points and caveats: Clonotype matching in VDJdb favored anti-spike CD8 responses and did not capture private and CD4 specificities.

Attachment of unique molecular identifiers was made to individual cDNA molecules. Using its own MiXCR run on the 5' RACE reads, TCRdb lists one record per CDR3 protein. The sample comprises around 76,000 distinct CDR3 sequences, approximately 10% of which are singletons, and about 4.4% rests with the top ten. Germline V CDR1 and CDR2: SEHNR, FQNEAQ (reference sequence). V gave up 5 bases and J gave up 6 bases, with 10 bases separating them. The CDR3 length is 12 residues. Regarding this clonotype: What it binds is unknown.

V gene TRBV7-9 combines with J gene TRBJ1-2; D is ambiguous. Sequenced sample: whole blood. This clonotype was obtained from an adult who was a healthcare worker with PCR-confirmed SARS-CoV-2 infection or an uninfected control (not recorded which). CDR3 DNA sequence: TGTGCCAGCAGCACCCGACTGCATGGCTACACCTTC. Protein sequence: CASSTRLHGYTF.